These 23 T cell receptor beta chains came from one sample sequenced in a study of CD8 T cells in ankylosing spondylitis. TCRdb re-derived calls from the 5' RACE reads in MiXCR, one entry per CDR3 protein. In the table there are around 150,000 distinct CDR3 sequences, more than 9.5% of which are singletons. The sequencing sample was made of blood, either unsorted or a sorted T cell fraction (not recorded which). All receptors come from a female donor with ankylosing spondylitis or in good health (not recorded which).

This clonotype has ten or more counts. The chain uses TRBV5-1 and TRBJ1-1; D gene uncertain. The CDR3 length is 14 residues. Between the trimmed V and J ends, which lost 4 bases and 0 bases, there was a span of 10 bases. Germline CDR1 is SGHRS and CDR2 is YFSETQ. CDR3 DNA: TGCGCCAGCAGCGGGTGGGCGGTGAACACTGAAGCTTTCTTT. The encoded protein is CASSGWAVNTEAFF.

This clonotype was observed at least ten times. V is TRBV5-1 and J is TRBJ1-1; unclear D gene. Germline-derived CDR1 and CDR2 are SGHRS and YFSETQ. Trimming removed 0 bases at V and 0 bases at J, with 9 bases between. The CDR3 sequence is 15 residues long. The CDR3 is CASSLATSLNTEAFF. The CDR3 nucleotides read TGCGCCAGCAGCTTGGCGACGTCGCTGAACACTGAAGCTTTCTTT.

There are many counts of this clonotype. CDR3 amino acids: CASSVAAAGSNEQFF. The CDR3 nucleotides are TGTGCCAGCAGTGTTGCCGCGGCGGGATCCAATGAGCAGTTCTTC. This chain connects TRBV2 to TRBJ2-1; maybe TRBD2 (6 bases). The germline gives CDR1 SNHLY, CDR2 FYNNEI. The length of the CDR3 is 15 residues. V lost 4 bases to trimming and J lost 6 bases, with 16 bases between them.

This chain uses TRBV20-1 with TRBJ2-1; D possibly corresponds to TRBD2 (5 bases). The CDR3 is 14 residues long. V was cut by 6 bases and J by 8 bases, with 20 bases left in between. Germline V gene lookup returns CDR1 DFQATT and CDR2 SNEGSKA (reference sequence). The chain's CDR3 is CSALSPRVGDEQFF. The CDR3, as DNA: TGCAGTGCCCTATCGCCGAGGGTGGGCGATGAGCAGTTCTTC.

This clonotype was seen many times. The chain couples TRBV11-2 to TRBJ2-7, with D perhaps TRBD1 or TRBD2 (5 bases each). Germline V gives CDR1 SGHAT, CDR2 FQNNGV. The CDR3 sequence is 14 residues long. Trimming pared 5 bases from V and 0 bases from J, leaving 11 bases between. The CDR3 here is CASSVGTGSYEQYF. The CDR3 DNA follows: TGTGCCAGCAGCGTTGGGACGGGCTCCTACGAGCAGTACTTC.

This clonotype was counted many times. The rearrangement joins TRBV5-1 to TRBJ1-4, with D hard to call. The germline V gene has CDR1 SGHRS and CDR2 YFSETQ. The CDR3 length is 14 residues. V was cut by 0 bases and J by 9 bases, with 12 bases left in between. The CDR3 region has the DNA TGCGCCAGCAGCTTGGTGGGGTCGGATAAAAAACTGTTTTTT. Protein sequence: CASSLVGSDKKLFF.

This clonotype was counted many times. The rearrangement links TRBV5-1 to TRBJ2-7; 7 bases align to TRBD2. Trimming cost V 4 bases and J 0 bases; bases outside gene matches: 4. In germline, CDR1 is SGHRS, CDR2 YFSETQ. The CDR3 totals 14 residues. CDR3: CASSAAGSSYEQYF. The CDR3 DNA follows: TGCGCCAGCAGCGCAGCGGGAAGCTCCTACGAGCAGTACTTC.

This clonotype was detected ten times or more. V gene TRBV3-1 combines with J gene TRBJ1-1; TRBD1 matches at 7 bases. V lost 0 bases, J lost 0 bases, and 4 bases stayed unmatched. CDR1 LGHDT and CDR2 YNNKEL come from the germline V gene (reference sequence). CDR3 size: 16 residues. The DNA of the CDR3 is TGTGCCAGCAGCCAAGACATGGGACAGTTGAACACTGAAGCTTTCTTT. Translating it yields CASSQDMGQLNTEAFF.

This clonotype occurred many times. The gene calls are TRBV9 and TRBJ2-7, with 9 positions matching TRBD1. In germline, CDR1 is SGDLS, CDR2 YYNGEE. Unmatched junction bases numbered 9, after V lost 0 bases and J lost 2 bases. The CDR3 is 17 amino acids. CDR3 nucleotides: TGTGCCAGCAGCGTAGATGGTGAGGGGACAGGGACCTACGAGCAGTACTTC. As protein: CASSVDGEGTGTYEQYF.

This clonotype was found many times. The chain couples TRBV7-2 to TRBJ1-5; TRBD1 might be the D (5 bases). Germline-derived CDR1 and CDR2 are SGHTA and FQGNSA. The CDR3 length is 16 residues. The germline V and J ends were trimmed by 0 bases and 5 bases, with 14 bases remaining between them. CDR3 bases: TGTGCCAGCAGCTTAGCTCCGGGGACCCTATATCAGCCCCAGCATTTT. It codes for CASSLAPGTLYQPQHF.

This clonotype has a count of ten or more. The rearrangement uses TRBV28 and TRBJ2-3, with TRBD2 matching over 8 bases. Germline assignment: CDR1 MDHEN and CDR2 SYDVKM. The CDR3 is made up of 16 amino acids. Unmatched junction bases numbered 10, after V lost 3 bases and J lost 5 bases. As DNA, the CDR3 is TGTGCCAGCAGTTTGCGAAGCGGGGGTCCGGGAGATACGCAGTATTTT. This codes for CASSLRSGGPGDTQYF.

This clonotype was seen repeatedly, ten times or more. The rearrangement links TRBV6-5 to TRBJ2-2; D remains ambiguous. Looked up from germline, CDR1 is MNHEY and CDR2 is SVGAGI. With 6 bases removed from V and 6 bases from J, the gap between germline ends came to 8 bases. This CDR3 region has 12 residues. The CDR3 coding sequence is TGTGCCAGCAGCTGGAGCTCCGGGGAGCTGTTTTTT. Its protein product is CASSWSSGELFF.

This clonotype was detected once. This may be a read error: a much more frequent sequence differs by one nucleotide. The chain has TRBV3-1 and TRBJ1-2; D remains unclear. The germline gives CDR1 LGHDT, CDR2 YNNKEL (reference sequence). The CDR3 runs 13 residues. The CDR3 spells CTSSQDPRYGYTF. In nucleotides, the CDR3 is TGTACCAGCAGCCAAGACCCCCGGTATGGCTACACCTTC.

This clonotype was seen repeatedly, ten times or more. The chain employs TRBV24-1 and TRBJ2-3, with TRBD2 matching over 8 bases. Germline CDR1 is KGHDR and CDR2 is SFDVKD. V shed 5 bases, J shed 5 bases, and the junction held 5 bases outside the gene matches. CDR3 length: 14 residues. CDR3 region: CATSGSGSLDTQYF. The CDR3 region has the DNA TGTGCCACCAGTGGAAGCGGGAGTTTAGATACGCAGTATTTT.

The chain links TRBV7-7 to TRBJ1-6; D remains ambiguous. The CDR3 runs to 13 residues. The V gene's germline CDR1 is SSHAT and CDR2 FNYEAQ (reference sequence). The ends were cut back, 5 bases at V and 6 bases at J, with 8 bases in the middle. The CDR3 DNA sequence: TGTGCCAGCAGCCCCGGGCTTAATTCACCCCTCCACTTT. Its protein is CASSPGLNSPLHF.

This clonotype was detected many times. The chain combines TRBV12-3 or TRBV12-4 with TRBJ2-3; no clear D. V was cut by 3 bases and J by 8 bases, with 6 bases left in between. CDR3 size: 11 residues. The CDR3 DNA follows: TGTGCCAGCAGTTTCGGGCGTACGCAGTATTTT. Translated: CASSFGRTQYF.

The chain uses TRBV7-2 and TRBJ2-1; D is ambiguous. Germline V gene lookup returns CDR1 SGHTA and CDR2 FQGNSA. The CDR3 runs to 15 residues. The V end lost 6 bases, the J end lost 8 bases, and 20 bases lay between the germline ends. The CDR3 reads CASRSNRVAFDEQFF. CDR3 sequence (DNA): TGTGCCAGCAGATCAAACCGGGTGGCTTTCGATGAGCAGTTCTTC. Full variable domain (rest looked up from reference TRBV7-2 and TRBJ2-1): GAGVSQSPSNKVTEKGKDVELRCDPISGHTALYWYRQSLGQGLEFLIYFQGNSAPDKSGLPSDRFSAERTGGSVSTLTIQRTQQEDSAVYLCASRSNRVAFDEQFFGPGTRLTVL.

In this sample, this clonotype turned up many times. The chain carries TRBV5-1 and TRBJ2-7; the match to TRBD2 covers 10 bases. Germline V CDR1 and CDR2: SGHRS, YFSETQ. The CDR3 consists of 16 residues. J gave up 6 bases and V 4 bases, and 13 bases lay outside the gene matches. This CDR3 is CASSETSAGGRSEQYF. CDR3 nucleotides: TGCGCCAGCAGCGAGACATCAGCGGGGGGGCGGTCCGAGCAGTACTTC.

This clonotype was observed at least ten times. This chain joins TRBV11-2 and TRBJ1-3; no clear D. V was shortened by 5 bases and J by 4 bases, with 9 bases between the two germline ends. Germline loops: CDR1 SGHAT, CDR2 FQNNGV. The CDR3 has 13 amino acids. The CDR3 loop reads CASSPAGGNTIYF. The CDR3, as DNA: TGTGCCAGCAGCCCCGCCGGAGGAAACACCATATATTTT.

This clonotype has at least ten counts. The chain is built from TRBV29-1 and TRBJ2-7; D not resolved. V was trimmed by 0 bases and J by 5 bases, leaving 8 bases between them. CDR1 is SQVTM, CDR2 ANQGSEA, per germline. The length of the CDR3 is 12 residues. The CDR3: CSVEDTGDEQYF. The CDR3 bases are TGCAGCGTTGAAGATACGGGCGACGAGCAGTACTTC.

Many counts were recorded for this clonotype. The chain is built from TRBV20-1 and TRBJ2-3, with D possibly TRBD2 on 6 matching bases. Germline CDR1 reads DFQATT; CDR2 reads SNEGSKA (reference sequence). V was trimmed by 7 bases and J by 2 bases, leaving 13 bases between them. The CDR3 has 13 amino acids. Here the CDR3 DNA reads TGCAGTGGGGGTAGCGGCCTCACAGATACGCAGTATTTT. This sequence encodes CSGGSGLTDTQYF.

This clonotype has a count of ten or more. The chain links TRBV5-1 to TRBJ2-4, with a possible D match to TRBD2 (7 bases). V was trimmed by 1 base and J by 2 bases, leaving 10 bases between them. Germline CDR1 reads SGHRS; CDR2 reads YFSETQ. This CDR3 has 15 residues. The CDR3 bases are TGCGCCAGCAGCTTGTCCGGGGGGCCCAAAAACATTCAGTACTTC. Its protein product is CASSLSGGPKNIQYF.

This clonotype has at least ten counts. The chain has TRBV20-1 and TRBJ1-6; no clear D gene. CDR1 and CDR2 from the germline V gene are DFQATT and SNEGSKA (reference sequence). The CDR3 consists of 16 residues. V shed 6 bases and J shed 5 bases, with 20 bases lying between them. The CDR3: CSAPIAGSPDNSPLHF. DNA of the CDR3: TGCAGTGCACCGATCGCTGGATCCCCGGATAATTCACCCCTCCACTTT.